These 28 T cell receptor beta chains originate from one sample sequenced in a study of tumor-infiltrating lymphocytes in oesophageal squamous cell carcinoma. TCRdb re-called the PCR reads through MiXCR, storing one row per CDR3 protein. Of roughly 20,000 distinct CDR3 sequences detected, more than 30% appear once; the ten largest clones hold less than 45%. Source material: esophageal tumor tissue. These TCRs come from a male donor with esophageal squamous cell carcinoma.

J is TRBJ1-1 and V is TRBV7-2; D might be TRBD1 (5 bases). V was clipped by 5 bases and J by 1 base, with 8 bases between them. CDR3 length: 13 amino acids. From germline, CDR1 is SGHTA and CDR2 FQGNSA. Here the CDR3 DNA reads TGTGCCAGCAGCGCGCAGGGGAACACTGAAGCTTTCTTT. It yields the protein CASSAQGNTEAFF.

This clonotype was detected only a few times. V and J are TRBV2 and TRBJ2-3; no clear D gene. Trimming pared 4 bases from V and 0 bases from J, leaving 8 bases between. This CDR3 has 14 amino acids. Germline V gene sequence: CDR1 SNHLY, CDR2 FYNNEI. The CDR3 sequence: CASSGAFSTDTQYF. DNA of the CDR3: TGTGCCAGCAGTGGCGCTTTTAGCACAGATACGCAGTATTTT.

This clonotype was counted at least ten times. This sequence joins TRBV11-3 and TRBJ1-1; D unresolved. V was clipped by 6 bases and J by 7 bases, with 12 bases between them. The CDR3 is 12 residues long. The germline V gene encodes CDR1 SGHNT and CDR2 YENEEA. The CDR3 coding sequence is TGTGCCAGCAGTCCTCCAGGCGGTGAAGCTTTCTTT. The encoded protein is CASSPPGGEAFF.

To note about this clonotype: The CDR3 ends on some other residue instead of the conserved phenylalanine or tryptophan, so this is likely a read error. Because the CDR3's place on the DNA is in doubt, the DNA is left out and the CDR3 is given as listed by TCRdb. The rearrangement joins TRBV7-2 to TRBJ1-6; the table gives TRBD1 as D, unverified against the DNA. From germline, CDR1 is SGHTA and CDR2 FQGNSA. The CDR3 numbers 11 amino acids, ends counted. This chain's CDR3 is CASAGARTEKP.

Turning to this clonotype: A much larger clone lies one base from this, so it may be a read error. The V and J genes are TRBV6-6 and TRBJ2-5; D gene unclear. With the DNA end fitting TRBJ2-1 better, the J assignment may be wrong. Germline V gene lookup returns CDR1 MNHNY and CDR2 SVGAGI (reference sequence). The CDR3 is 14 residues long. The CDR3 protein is CASSYAGDSYEQFF. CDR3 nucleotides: TGTGCCAGCAGTTACGCAGGAGACTCCTACGAGCAGTTCTTC.

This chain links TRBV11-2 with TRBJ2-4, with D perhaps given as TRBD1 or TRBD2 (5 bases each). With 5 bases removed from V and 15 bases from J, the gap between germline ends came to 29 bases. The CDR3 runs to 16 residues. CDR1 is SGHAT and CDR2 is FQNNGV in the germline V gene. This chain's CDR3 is CASSPQGLRVTGELYF. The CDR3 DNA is TGTGCCAGCAGCCCGCAGGGTCTGAGGGTCACCGGGGAGCTGTACTTC.

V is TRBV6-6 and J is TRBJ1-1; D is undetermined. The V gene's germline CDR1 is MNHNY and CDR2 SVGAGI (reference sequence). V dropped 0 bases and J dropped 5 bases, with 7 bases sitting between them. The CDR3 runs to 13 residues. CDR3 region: CASSYSGWTEAFF. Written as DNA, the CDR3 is TGTGCCAGCAGTTACTCGGGGTGGACTGAAGCTTTCTTT.

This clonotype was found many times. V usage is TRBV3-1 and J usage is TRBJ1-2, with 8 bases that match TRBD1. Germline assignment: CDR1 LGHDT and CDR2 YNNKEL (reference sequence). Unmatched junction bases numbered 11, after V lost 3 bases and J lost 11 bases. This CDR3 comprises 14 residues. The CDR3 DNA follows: TGTGCCAGCAGCCATATCGACAGGGGCAAATGGTACACCTTC. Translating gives CASSHIDRGKWYTF. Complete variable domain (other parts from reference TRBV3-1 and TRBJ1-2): DTAVSQTPKYLVTQMGNDKSIKCEQNLGHDTMYWYKQDSKKFLKIMFSYNNKELIINETVPNRFSPKSPDKAHLNLHINSLELGDSAVYFCASSHIDRGKWYTFGSGTRLTVV.

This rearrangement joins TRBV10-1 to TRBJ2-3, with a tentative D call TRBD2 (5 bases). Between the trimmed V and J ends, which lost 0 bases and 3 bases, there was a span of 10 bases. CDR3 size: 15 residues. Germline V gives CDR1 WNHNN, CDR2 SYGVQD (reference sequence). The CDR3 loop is CASSESGVQTDTQYF. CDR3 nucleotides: TGCGCCAGCAGTGAGTCCGGGGTCCAGACAGATACGCAGTATTTT.

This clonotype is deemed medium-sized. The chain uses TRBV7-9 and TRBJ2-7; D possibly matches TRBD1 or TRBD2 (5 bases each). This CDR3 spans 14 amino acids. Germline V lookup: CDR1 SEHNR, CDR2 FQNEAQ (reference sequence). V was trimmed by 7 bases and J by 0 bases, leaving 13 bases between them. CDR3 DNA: TGTGCCAGCACGGGACGGCCGAGCTCCTACGAGCAGTACTTC. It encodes CASTGRPSSYEQYF. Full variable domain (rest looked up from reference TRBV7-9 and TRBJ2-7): DTGVSQNPRHKITKRGQNVTFRCDPISEHNRLYWYRQTLGQGPEFLTYFQNEAQLEKSRLLSDRFSAERPKGSFSTLEIQRTEQGDSAMYLCASTGRPSSYEQYFGPGTRLTVT.

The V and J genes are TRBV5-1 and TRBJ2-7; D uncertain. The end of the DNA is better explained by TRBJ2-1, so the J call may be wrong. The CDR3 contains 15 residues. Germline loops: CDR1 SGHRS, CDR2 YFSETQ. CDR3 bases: TGCGCCAGCAGCTTGGACACGGAGAGCTCCTACGAGCAGTTCTTC. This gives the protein CASSLDTESSYEQFF.

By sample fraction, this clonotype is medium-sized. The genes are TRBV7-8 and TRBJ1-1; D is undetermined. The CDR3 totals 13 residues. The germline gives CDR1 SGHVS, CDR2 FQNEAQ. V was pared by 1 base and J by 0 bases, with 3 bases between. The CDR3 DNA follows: TGTGCCAGCAGCTTAGGTATGAACACTGAAGCTTTCTTT. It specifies CASSLGMNTEAFF.

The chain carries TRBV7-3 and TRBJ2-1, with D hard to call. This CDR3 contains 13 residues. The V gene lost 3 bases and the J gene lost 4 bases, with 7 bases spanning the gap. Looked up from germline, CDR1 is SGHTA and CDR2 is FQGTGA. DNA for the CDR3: TGTGCCAGCAGCTTCTTCCCATACAATGAGCAGTTCTTC. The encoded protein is CASSFFPYNEQFF. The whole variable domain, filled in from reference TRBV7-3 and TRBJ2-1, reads GAGVSQTPSNKVTEKGKYVELRCDPISGHTALYWYRQSLGQGPEFLIYFQGTGAADDSGLPNDRFFAVRPEGSVSTLKIQRTERGDSAVYLCASSFFPYNEQFFGPGTRLTVL.

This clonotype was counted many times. The CDR3 region has the DNA TGTGCCAGCAGTAAATTTCAGCCCCAGCATTTT. Translating it yields CASSKFQPQHF. The chain uses TRBV6-4 and TRBJ1-5; D is unresolved. This CDR3 has 11 amino acids. Deletions cut 5 bases from V and 6 bases from J, with 5 bases between. The V gene's germline CDR1 is MRHNA and CDR2 SNTAGT.

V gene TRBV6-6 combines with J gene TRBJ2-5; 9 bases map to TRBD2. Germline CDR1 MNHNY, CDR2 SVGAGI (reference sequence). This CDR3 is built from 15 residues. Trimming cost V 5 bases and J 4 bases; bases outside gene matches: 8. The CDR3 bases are TGTGCCAGCAGTGTTAGCGGGGGATTTGGAGAGACCCAGTACTTC. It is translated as CASSVSGGFGETQYF.

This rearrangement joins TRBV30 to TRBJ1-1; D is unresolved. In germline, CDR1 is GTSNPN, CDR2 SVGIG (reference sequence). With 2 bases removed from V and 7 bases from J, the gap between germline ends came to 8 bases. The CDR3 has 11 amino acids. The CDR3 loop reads CAWSLDHEAFF. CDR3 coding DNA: TGTGCCTGGAGTCTGGACCATGAAGCTTTCTTT.

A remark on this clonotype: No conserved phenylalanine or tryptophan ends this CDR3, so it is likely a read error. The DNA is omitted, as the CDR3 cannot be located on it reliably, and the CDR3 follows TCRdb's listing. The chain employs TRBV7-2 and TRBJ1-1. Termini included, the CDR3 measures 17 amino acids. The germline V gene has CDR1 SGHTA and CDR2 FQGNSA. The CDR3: CASRPRLGNTMSSSSGQ.

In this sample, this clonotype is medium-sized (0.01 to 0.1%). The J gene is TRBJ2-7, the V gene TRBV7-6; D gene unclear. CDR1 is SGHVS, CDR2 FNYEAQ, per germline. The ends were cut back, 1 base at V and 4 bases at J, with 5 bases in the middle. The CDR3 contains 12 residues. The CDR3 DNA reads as TGTGCCAGCAGCTTAGTAGGGTACGAGCAGTACTTC. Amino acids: CASSLVGYEQYF.

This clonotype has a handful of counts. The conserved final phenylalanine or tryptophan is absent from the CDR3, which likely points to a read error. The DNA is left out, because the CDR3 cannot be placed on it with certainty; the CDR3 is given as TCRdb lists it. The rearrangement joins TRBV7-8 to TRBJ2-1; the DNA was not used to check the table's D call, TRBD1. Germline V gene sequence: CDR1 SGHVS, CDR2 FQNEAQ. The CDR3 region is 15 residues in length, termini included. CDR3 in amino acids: CASSPRDGSPLHFGN.

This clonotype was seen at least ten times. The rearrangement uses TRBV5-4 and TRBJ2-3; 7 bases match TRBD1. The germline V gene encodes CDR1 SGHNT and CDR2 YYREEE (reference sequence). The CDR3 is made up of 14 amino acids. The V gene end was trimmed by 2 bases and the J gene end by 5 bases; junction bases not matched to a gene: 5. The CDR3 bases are TGTGCCAGCAGCTTTCCGGGACAGCAAGATACGCAGTATTTT. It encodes CASSFPGQQDTQYF.

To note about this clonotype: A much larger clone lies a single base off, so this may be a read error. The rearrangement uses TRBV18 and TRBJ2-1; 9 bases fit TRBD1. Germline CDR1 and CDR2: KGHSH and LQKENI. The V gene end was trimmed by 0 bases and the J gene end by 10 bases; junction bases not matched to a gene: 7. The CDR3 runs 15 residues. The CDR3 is CASSPPGQGGHEQFF. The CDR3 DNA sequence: TGTGCCAGCTCACCACCGGGACAGGGCGGCCACGAGCAGTTCTTC.

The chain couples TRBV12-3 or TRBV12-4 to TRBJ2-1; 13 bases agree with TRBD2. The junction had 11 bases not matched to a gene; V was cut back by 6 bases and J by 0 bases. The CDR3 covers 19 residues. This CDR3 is CASRGRPGTSGISYNEQFF. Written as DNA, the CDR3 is TGTGCCAGCAGAGGCCGGCCTGGGACTAGCGGGATCTCCTACAATGAGCAGTTCTTC.

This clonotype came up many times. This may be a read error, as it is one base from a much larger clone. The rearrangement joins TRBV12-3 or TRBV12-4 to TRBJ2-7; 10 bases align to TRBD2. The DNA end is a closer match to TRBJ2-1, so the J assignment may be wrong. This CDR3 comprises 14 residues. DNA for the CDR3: TGTGCCAGCAGCCTAGCGGGAGCCATCCACGAGCAGTTCTTC. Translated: CASSLAGAIHEQFF.

CDR3 nucleotide sequence: TGTGCCAGCAGTCTCCCGTACGGTACAGCGACCCAGTACTTC. It yields the protein CASSLPYGTATQYF. This chain connects TRBV28 to TRBJ2-3, with D unresolved. Gene TRBJ2-5 matches the end of the DNA better, so the J call may be wrong. This CDR3 region has 14 residues. Per germline, CDR1 MDHEN and CDR2 SYDVKM.

The CDR3 here is CASSSAGTPTYEQYF. In DNA, the CDR3 is TGTGCCAGCAGCTCGGCCGGGACACCGACCTACGAGCAGTACTTC. The gene calls are TRBV7-2 and TRBJ2-7, with D tentatively TRBD1 (6 bases). The CDR3 extends over 15 amino acids. Trimming pared 4 bases from V and 2 bases from J, leaving 15 bases between. Germline CDR1 and CDR2: SGHTA and FQGNSA.

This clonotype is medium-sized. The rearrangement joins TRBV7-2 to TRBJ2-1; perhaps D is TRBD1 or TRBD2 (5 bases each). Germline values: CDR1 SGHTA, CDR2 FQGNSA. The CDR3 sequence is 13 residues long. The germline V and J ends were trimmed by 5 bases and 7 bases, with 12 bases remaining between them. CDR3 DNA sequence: TGTGCCAGCAGCCATACGTGGGGGAATGAGCAGTTCTTC. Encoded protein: CASSHTWGNEQFF.

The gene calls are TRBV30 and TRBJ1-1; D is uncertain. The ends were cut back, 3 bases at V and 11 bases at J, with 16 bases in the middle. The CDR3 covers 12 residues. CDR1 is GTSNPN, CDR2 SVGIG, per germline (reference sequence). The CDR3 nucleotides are TGTGCCTGGAGCCTTGGGCCGCGAGAGGCTTTCTTT. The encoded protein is CAWSLGPREAFF.

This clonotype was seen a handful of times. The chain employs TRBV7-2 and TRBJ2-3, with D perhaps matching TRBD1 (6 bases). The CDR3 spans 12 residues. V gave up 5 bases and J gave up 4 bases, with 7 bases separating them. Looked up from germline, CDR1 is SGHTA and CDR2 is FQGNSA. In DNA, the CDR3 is TGTGCCAGCAGCCCAGGGGCAGATACGCAGTATTTT. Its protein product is CASSPGADTQYF.